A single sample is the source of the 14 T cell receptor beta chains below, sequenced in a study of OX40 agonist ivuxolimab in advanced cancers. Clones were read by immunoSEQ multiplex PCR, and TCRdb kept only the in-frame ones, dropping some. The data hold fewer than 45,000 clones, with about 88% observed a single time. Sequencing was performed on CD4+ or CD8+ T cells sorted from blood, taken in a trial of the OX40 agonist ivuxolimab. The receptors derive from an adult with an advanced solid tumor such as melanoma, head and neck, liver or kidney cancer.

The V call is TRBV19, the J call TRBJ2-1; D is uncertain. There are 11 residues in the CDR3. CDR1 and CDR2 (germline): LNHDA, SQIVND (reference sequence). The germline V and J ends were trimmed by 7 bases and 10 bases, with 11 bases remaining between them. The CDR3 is CASNKGLEQFF. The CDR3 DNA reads TGTGCCAGTAATAAAGGGCTAGAGCAGTTCTTC.

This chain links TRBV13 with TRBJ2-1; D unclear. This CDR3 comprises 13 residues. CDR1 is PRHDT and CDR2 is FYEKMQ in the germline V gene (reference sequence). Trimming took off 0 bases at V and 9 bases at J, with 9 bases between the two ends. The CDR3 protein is CASSLGQHREQFF. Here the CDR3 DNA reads TGTGCCAGCAGCTTAGGGCAGCATCGTGAGCAGTTCTTC.

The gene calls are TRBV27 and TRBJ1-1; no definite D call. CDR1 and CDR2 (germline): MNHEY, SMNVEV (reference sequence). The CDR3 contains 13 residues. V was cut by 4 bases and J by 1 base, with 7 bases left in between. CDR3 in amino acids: CASSYSRNTEAFF. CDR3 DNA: TGTGCCAGCAGTTATTCAAGGAACACTGAAGCTTTCTTT.

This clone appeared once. The CDR3 DNA sequence: TGTGCCAGCAGCTTGAGGACAGGGGAGAAAAACTATGGCTACACCTTC. Residues: CASSLRTGEKNYGYTF. V usage is TRBV5-5 and J usage is TRBJ1-2; 9 bases line up with TRBD1. The CDR3 contains 16 residues. CDR1 is SGHKS, CDR2 YYEKEE, per germline (reference sequence). V was clipped by 1 base and J by 2 bases; unmatched bases: 6.

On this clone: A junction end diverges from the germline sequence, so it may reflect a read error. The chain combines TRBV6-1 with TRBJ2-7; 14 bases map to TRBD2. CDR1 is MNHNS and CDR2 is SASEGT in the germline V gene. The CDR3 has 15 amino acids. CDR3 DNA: TGTGCCAGCAATGAAGTGGGGACTAGCGGGGGCGAGCAGTACTTC. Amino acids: CASNEVGTSGGEQYF.

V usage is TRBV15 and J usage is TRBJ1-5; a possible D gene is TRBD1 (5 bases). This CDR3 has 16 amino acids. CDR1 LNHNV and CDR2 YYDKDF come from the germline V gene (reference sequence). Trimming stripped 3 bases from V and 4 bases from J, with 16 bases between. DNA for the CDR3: TGTGCCACCAGCAGGGGGCCGTCGGCAGGAAATCAGCCCCAGCATTTT. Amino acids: CATSRGPSAGNQPQHF.

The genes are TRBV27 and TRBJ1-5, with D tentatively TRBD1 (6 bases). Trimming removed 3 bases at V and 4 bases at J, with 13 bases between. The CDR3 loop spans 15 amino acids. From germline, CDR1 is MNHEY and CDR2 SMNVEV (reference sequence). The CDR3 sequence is CASSLGGAENQPQHF. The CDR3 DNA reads TGTGCCAGCAGTTTGGGGGGGGCTGAGAATCAGCCCCAGCATTTT.

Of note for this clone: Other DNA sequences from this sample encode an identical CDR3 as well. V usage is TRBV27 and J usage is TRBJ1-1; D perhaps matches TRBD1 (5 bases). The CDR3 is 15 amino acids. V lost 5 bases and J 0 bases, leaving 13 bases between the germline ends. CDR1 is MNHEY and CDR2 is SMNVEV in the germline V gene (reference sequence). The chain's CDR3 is CASSPTGGLNTEAFF. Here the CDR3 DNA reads TGTGCCAGCAGTCCAACGGGGGGACTGAACACTGAAGCTTTCTTT.

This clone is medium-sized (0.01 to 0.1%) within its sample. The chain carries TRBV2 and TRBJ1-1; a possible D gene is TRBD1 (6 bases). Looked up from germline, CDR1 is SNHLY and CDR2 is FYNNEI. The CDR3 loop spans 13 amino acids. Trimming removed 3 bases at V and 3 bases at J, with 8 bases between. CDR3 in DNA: TGTGCCAGCAGTGAGACAGGATACACTGAAGCTTTCTTT. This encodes CASSETGYTEAFF. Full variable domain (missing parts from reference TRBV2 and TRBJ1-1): EPEVTQTPSHQVTQMGQEVILRCVPISNHLYFYWYRQILGQKVEFLVSFYNNEISEKSEIFDDQFSVERPDGSNFTLKIRSTKLEDSAMYFCASSETGYTEAFFGQGTRLTVV.

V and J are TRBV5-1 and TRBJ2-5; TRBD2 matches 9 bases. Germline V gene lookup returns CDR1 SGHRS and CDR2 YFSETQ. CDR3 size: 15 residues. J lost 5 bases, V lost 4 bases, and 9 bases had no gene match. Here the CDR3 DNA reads TGCGCCAGCAGCGGAGCGGGGGGTTCGTTGGAGACCCAGTACTTC. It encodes CASSGAGGSLETQYF.

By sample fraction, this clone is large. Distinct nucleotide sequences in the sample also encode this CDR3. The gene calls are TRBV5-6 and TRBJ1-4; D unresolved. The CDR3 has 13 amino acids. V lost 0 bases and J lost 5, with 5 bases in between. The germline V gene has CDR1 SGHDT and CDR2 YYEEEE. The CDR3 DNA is TGTGCCAGCAGCTTGGTTTTAAATGAAAAACTGTTTTTT. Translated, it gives CASSLVLNEKLFF.

CDR3 nucleotides: TGCGCCAGCAGCCAGGGAGGGGGGGGAGAGACCCAGTACTTC. Its translation: CASSQGGGGETQYF. This chain links TRBV4-1 with TRBJ2-5; possible D gene TRBD2, 7 bases. The V end lost 3 bases, the J end lost 4 bases, and 12 bases lay between the germline ends. The CDR3 sequence is 14 residues long. Germline assignment: CDR1 MGHRA and CDR2 YSYEKL.

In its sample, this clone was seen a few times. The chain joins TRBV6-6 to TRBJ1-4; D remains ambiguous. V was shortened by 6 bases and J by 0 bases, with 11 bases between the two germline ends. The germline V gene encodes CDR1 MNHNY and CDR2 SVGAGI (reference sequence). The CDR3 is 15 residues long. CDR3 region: CASSHEGATNEKLFF. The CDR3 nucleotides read TGTGCCAGCAGCCACGAGGGAGCAACTAATGAAAAACTGTTTTTT.

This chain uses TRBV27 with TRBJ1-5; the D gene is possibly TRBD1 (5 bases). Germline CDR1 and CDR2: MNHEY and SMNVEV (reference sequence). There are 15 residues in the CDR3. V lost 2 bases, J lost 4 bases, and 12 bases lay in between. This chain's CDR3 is CASSLRPGVNQPQHF. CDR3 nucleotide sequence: TGTGCCAGCAGTTTAAGGCCGGGGGTTAATCAGCCCCAGCATTTT.